This TCR beta chain stems from a study of vaccination and CD4 T cells after COVID-19. Study-wide context: Samples were taken after vaccination, a median of approximately 72 days after dose two, with a range of 14 to 241. The authors exposed cells to overlapping spike peptides derived from SARS-CoV-2, HCoV-NL63, HCoV-OC43 and HCoV-229E.

Treatment indicated: roughly 10-day PBMC culture with coronavirus spike peptide pools or control peptides (ViraFEST assay). Roughly 2 million PBMCs went into each well for culture with approximately 9.4 IU/ml IL-2 and 10 ug/ml peptide pools. This clonotype was seen a few times. Antigen: not known. This CDR3 has 15 residues. V lost 2 bases, J lost 4 bases, and 7 bases stayed unmatched. Per the germline V gene, CDR1 is ENHRY and CDR2 is SYGVKD. General study points: In median terms, SARS-CoV-2-reactive clonotypes went from approximately 21 to 40, a nonsignificant rise.

With the Oncomine TCR Beta short-read assay, DNA from cultured CD4+ T cells was sequenced. Each CDR3 protein gets one entry after TCRdb re-called the PCR reads with MiXCR. The sample includes roughly 14,000 distinct CDR3 sequences, roughly 61% of them seen just once. The rearrangement uses TRBV10-3 and TRBJ1-2; 7 bases fit TRBD1. This receptor was obtained from a human donor who had recovered from COVID-19. Sequences were obtained from CD4+ T cells from blood, cultured in vitro. The CDR3 loop reads CAISEDREYAYGYTF. The CDR3 DNA reads as TGTGCCATCAGTGAGGACAGGGAATATGCCTATGGCTACACCTTC.